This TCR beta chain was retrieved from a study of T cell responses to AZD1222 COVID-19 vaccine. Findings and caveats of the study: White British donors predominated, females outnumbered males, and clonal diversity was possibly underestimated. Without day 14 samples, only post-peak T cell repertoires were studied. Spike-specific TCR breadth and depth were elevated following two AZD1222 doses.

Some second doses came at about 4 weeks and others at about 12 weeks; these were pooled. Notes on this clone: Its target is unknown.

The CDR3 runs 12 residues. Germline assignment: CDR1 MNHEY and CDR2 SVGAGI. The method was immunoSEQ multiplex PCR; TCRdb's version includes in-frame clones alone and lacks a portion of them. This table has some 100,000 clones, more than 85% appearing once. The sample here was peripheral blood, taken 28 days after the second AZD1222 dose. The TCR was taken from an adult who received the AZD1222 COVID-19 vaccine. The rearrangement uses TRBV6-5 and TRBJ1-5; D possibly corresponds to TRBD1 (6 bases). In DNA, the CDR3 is TGTGCAGGGGGGTCGAGCAATCAGCCCCAGCATTTT. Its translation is CAGGSSNQPQHF.